Listed below are T cell receptor beta chains from one sample, sequenced in a study of blood T cells in healthy people across ages. MiXCR, run by TCRdb on the 5' RACE reads, gives a single entry per CDR3 protein. The sample includes around 1.5 million distinct CDR3 sequences, 42% of them seen just once. The sample was blood. These receptors were collected from a woman aged 18-29 years in good health. Both conserved end residues are part of each CDR3. D genes are given only for firm matches. The listing skips clone size in some rows; elsewhere it reads once, few, many or a size class.

d_call | j_call | clone_size | v_call | cdr3_aa | cdr3_nt
. | TRBJ2-1 | . | TRBV24-1 | CATSDPAAVQDHEQFF | TGTGCCACCAGTGATCCGGCCGCCGTTCAGGACCATGAGCAGTTCTTC
. | TRBJ2-7 | . | TRBV24-1 | CATIARYEQYF | TGTGCCACCATCGCCCGGTACGAGCAGTACTTC
TRBD2 | TRBJ2-3 | . | TRBV11-2 | CASSSPGGGSRGDTQYF | TGTGCCAGCAGCTCCCCGGGGGGGGGCAGTAGGGGAGATACGCAGTATTTT
. | TRBJ2-1 | many | TRBV10-3 | CAISERSDNNEQFF | TGTGCCATCAGTGAGCGGTCCGATAACAATGAGCAGTTCTTC
TRBD1 | TRBJ2-1 | once | TRBV11-2 | CASSHPGGSYEQFF | TGTGCCAGCAGCCACCCAGGGGGCTCCTACGAGCAGTTCTTC
. | TRBJ2-2 | once | TRBV2 | CASSEGAGTGTGELFF | TGTGCCAGCAGTGAAGGGGCCGGGACGGGGACCGGGGAGCTGTTTTTT
TRBD1 | TRBJ1-4 | . | TRBV4-1 | CASSPVLAGQTNEKLFF | TGCGCCAGCAGTCCGGTGCTGGCGGGACAGACTAATGAAAAACTGTTTTTT
. | TRBJ2-3 | . | TRBV20-1 | CSAREGKPDTQYF | TGCAGTGCCCGCGAAGGCAAGCCGGATACGCAGTATTTT
. | TRBJ2-1 | few | TRBV7-2 | CASSFGRSKGNEQFF | TGTGCCAGCAGCTTCGGGAGATCTAAGGGGAATGAGCAGTTCTTC
. | TRBJ1-2 | few | TRBV18 | CASSPASEGYTF | TGTGCCAGCTCACCAGCGTCAGAAGGCTACACCTTC
TRBD2 | TRBJ2-3 | few | TRBV5-1 | CASSSGTSGVVDTQYF | TGCGCCAGCAGCTCCGGGACTAGCGGGGTTGTAGATACGCAGTATTTT
TRBD1 | TRBJ2-7 | . | TRBV29-1 | CSVKRGRQGAVEQYF | TGCAGCGTGAAAAGAGGGAGACAGGGGGCCGTCGAGCAGTACTTC
TRBD2 | TRBJ2-1 | few | TRBV5-1 | CASSVKTSGGNNEQFF | TGCGCCAGCAGCGTTAAAACTAGCGGGGGTAACAATGAGCAGTTCTTC